This T cell receptor beta chain stems from a study of blood T cell repertoires in COVID-19 (TCRdb year 2020). In the study overall: The collaborator samples originated in the United States, Italy and Spain and spanned the acute and convalescent phases of COVID-19. The prospective study material was composed of cDNA or gDNA derived from T cells, B-cell-depleted T cells, or PBMCs. Subjects who had been exposed to COVID-19, were actively infected with it, or had recovered from it provided the deeply sampled blood TCRbeta repertoires that made up the dataset. A freely available public database, intended as a resource for researchers studying the immune response to SARS-CoV-2, is where the repertoires were released. The samples were drawn from the first 160 participants of the ongoing ImmuneRACE study and from 1,254 subjects provided by 6 global collaborators. A de-identified subject ID, COVID-19 status, age in years and sex were almost always included in the sample metadata. Where available, HLA class I and class II types were obtained from metadata supplied by the sample provider rather than from assay-based typing. Broader findings and caveats from the paper: Clinical and demographic metadata were provided uncurated, with the amount varying by source and participant.

Points on this clone: Its recognized antigen is unknown. No qualities accompany the bases; no much larger clone lies one base away. The same CDR3 arises from other DNA sequences in this sample as well.

The germline V gene provides CDR1 KGHSH and CDR2 LQKENI. V and J lose 3 bases and 2 bases, and a span of 10 bases separates them. The cysteine opens and the phenylalanine closes a CDR3 of 14 amino acids. Just the 42-base CDR3 DNA is kept, in frame starting at base 1. The collaborating institutions used their own protocols to collect whole blood in K2EDTA tubes. Collaborator samples were shipped for TCRbeta analysis as frozen whole blood, isolated PBMCs, or DNA extracted from either sample type. TCRbeta CDR3 regions were amplified from genomic DNA by means of the immunoSEQ Assay, a bias-controlled multiplex PCR. The published analysis was carried out like this. The number of nucleated cells in each sample was estimated by amplification of reference gene primers within the assay. Sequence reads were collapsed and filtered to measure the absolute abundance of every unique TCRbeta CDR3 rearrangement. Productive Simpson clonality was computed per sample as the square root of Simpson's diversity index over productive rearrangements. The table was pulled from immuneACCESS by TCRdb, which kept in-frame rearrangements only. Such tables lose some clones; where checked, under half of the loss comes from unresolved V genes, and the rest has no known cause. The DNA gave D and trimming, while V, J and clone size come from that table. Here the sample has approximately 130,000 clones; approximately 84% occur a single time. 13% of the sample is taken by the ten largest.

Recombination connected TRBV18 to TRBJ1-1, with the D gene too uncertain to name. The sample consisted of peripheral blood. The clonotype was recovered from a human donor in a cohort sampled during active COVID-19. The CDR3: CASSPASSNTEAFF. Read as DNA, the sequence is TGTGCCAGCTCACCGGCCAGTTCAAACACTGAAGCTTTCTTT.